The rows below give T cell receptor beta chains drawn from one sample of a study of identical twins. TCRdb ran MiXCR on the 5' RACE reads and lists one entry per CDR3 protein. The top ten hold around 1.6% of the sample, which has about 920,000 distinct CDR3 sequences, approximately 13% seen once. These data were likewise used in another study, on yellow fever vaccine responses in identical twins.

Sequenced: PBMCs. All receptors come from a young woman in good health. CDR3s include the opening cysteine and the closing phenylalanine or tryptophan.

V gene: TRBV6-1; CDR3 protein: CASRRSGGDGTQYF
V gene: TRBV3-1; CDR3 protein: CASSQAGQGQPQHF
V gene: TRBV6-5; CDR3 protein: CASSYSGTSGSRDEQFF
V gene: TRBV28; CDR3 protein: CASRPETSLSWVWGYTF
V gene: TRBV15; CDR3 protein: CATSRDSPNEQFF
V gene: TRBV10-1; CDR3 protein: CASSAMTSGSTDTQYF
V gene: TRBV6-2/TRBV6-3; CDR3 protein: CASSSLGSVAKNIQYF
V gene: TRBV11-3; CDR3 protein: CASSKSGGQTDTQYF
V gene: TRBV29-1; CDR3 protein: CSVAGAGANVLTF
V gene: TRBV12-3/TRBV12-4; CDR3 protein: CASKSTTGGPDTQYF
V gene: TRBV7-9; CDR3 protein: CASSDRDWNTDTQYF
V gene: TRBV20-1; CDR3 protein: CSASWAGAGDEQFF
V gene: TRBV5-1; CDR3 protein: CASSLTLGIYNEQFF
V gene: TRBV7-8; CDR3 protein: CASSLGFPTVNTIYF
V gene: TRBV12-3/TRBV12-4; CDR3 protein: CASSLLAGGLSNEQFF
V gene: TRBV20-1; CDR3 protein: CSARGGLAGGSSYEQYF
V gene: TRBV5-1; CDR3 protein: CASSTGIGSGELFF
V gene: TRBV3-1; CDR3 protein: CASSQGARDTQYF
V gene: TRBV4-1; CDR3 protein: CASSQVTTGRGYSNQPQHF
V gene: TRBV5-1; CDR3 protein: CASSLASGPRETQYF
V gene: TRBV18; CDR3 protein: CASSPRLPSGGTSTDTQYF
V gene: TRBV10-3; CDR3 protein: CAISGQAGGASGIGETQYF
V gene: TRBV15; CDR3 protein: CATSRDARSGNSPLHF
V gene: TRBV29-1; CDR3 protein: CSVDWREGEQFF
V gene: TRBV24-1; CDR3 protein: CATSDRWDSEAFF
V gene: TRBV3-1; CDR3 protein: CASSQEGREGRTDTQYF
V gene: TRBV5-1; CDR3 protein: CASGQGDSPLHF
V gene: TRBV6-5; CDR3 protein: CASRHSSDRETPAEQYF
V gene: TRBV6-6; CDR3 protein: CASATGDYTEAFF
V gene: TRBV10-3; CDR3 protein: CAISLAVNTGELFF